This T cell receptor (beta chain) was documented in a study of blood T cell repertoires in COVID-19. In the study overall: From T cells, B-cell-depleted T cells, or PBMCs came the material, which was cDNA or gDNA.

Per the original data handling: Amplification of reference gene primers was used by the study to estimate nucleated cell counts. Profiled with immunoSEQ multiplex PCR; TCRdb holds only in-frame clones, not every one. The V and J calls and clone size were taken over from that table, and D and trimming were inferred from the DNA. The sample has tens of thousands of clones; approximately 88% are singletons. Trimming removed 7 bases at V and 3 bases at J, with 15 bases between. The CDR3 consists of 13 residues. The germline CDR1 and CDR2 sequences are SQVTM and ANQGSEA. This chain connects TRBV29-1 to TRBJ1-2, with D unclear. Sample: peripheral blood. This receptor was taken from a man aged 50-59 years with acute or convalescent COVID-19. The CDR3 reads CSAVGEGDYGYTF. CDR3 DNA sequence: TGCAGCGCTGTAGGAGAGGGCGACTATGGCTACACCTTC.